The rows below give T cell receptor beta chains drawn from one sample of a study of T cells in Graves' hyperthyroidism and ophthalmopathy. TCRdb independently ran MiXCR on the multiplex PCR reads; one entry per CDR3 protein. The sample shows about 560,000 distinct CDR3 sequences, 15% to 19% of them seen only once. Sequencing was carried out using blood. The source is a woman between 25 and 40 years old with Graves' hyperthyroidism. Each CDR3 is given with its conserved first and last residue. D genes are given only for firm matches. Expanded clones are given a class, and other clones once, few, many or no size at all.

J gene | V gene | clone size | D gene | CDR3 protein | CDR3 DNA
TRBJ2-3 | TRBV7-2 | NA | NA | CASSLLGGTDTLYF | TGTGCCAGCAGCCTCCTCGGAGGCACAGATACGCTGTATTTT
TRBJ2-1 | TRBV18 | many | NA | CASSPGVRSYNEQFF | TGTGCCAGCTCACCAGGCGTCCGCTCCTACAATGAGCAGTTCTTC
TRBJ2-7 | TRBV27 | many | TRBD1 | CASSPDRGDEQYF | TGTGCCAGCAGCCCGGACAGGGGCGACGAGCAGTACTTC
TRBJ2-1 | TRBV6-2/TRBV6-3 | many | NA | CASSYSSFEQFF | TGTGCCAGCAGTTACTCGTCTTTTGAGCAGTTCTTC
TRBJ2-3 | TRBV5-1 | many | NA | CASSLEVAGSPDTQYF | TGCGCCAGCAGCTTGGAAGTGGCGGGATCCCCAGATACGCAGTATTTT
TRBJ2-1 | TRBV19 | few | TRBD2 | CASSNSGRAMGEQFF | TGTGCCAGTAGTAATAGCGGGAGGGCCATGGGTGAGCAGTTCTTC
TRBJ2-5 | TRBV11-2 | many | NA | CASKQGASAGGETQYF | TGTGCCAGCAAACAGGGGGCGTCGGCGGGAGGAGAGACCCAGTACTTC
TRBJ2-1 | TRBV30 | many | TRBD2 | CAWSLGGRNEQFF | TGTGCCTGGTCCCTAGGCGGGAGGAATGAGCAGTTCTTC
TRBJ1-5 | TRBV7-6 | many | TRBD1 | CASSSRGGQPQHF | TGTGCCAGCAGCTCGCGAGGGGGCCAGCCCCAGCATTTT
TRBJ1-4 | TRBV6-1 | few | NA | CASSYPHRDPNEKLFF | TGTGCCAGCAGTTATCCACACCGGGATCCTAATGAAAAACTGTTTTTT
TRBJ2-7 | TRBV2 | many | NA | CASSVLIYGDKQYF | TGTGCCAGCAGTGTTTTGATTTACGGTGACAAGCAGTACTTC
TRBJ2-1 | TRBV6-5 | few | NA | CASSYSRPRQGGNEQFF | TGTGCCAGCAGTTACTCGCGACCACGACAGGGAGGGAATGAGCAGTTCTTC
TRBJ2-1 | TRBV5-1 | NA | TRBD2 | CASSETSGSVVEQFF | TGCGCCAGCAGCGAGACTAGCGGGAGTGTAGTTGAGCAGTTCTTC
TRBJ2-3 | TRBV11-2 | many | NA | CASSHPGQGSDTQYF | TGTGCCAGCAGCCACCCCGGGCAGGGCTCAGATACGCAGTATTTT
TRBJ1-5 | TRBV5-1 | few | NA | CASSSEGGINQPQHF | TGCGCCAGCAGCTCCGAAGGAGGGATAAATCAGCCCCAGCATTTT
TRBJ1-5 | TRBV6-5 | few | NA | CASSYSESNQPQHF | TGTGCCAGCAGTTATTCGGAAAGCAATCAGCCCCAGCATTTT
TRBJ2-7 | TRBV19 | few | TRBD2 | CASSIRTSGATYEQYF | TGTGCCAGTAGTATCCGGACTAGCGGAGCCACCTACGAGCAGTACTTC
TRBJ2-1 | TRBV19 | many | TRBD1 | CASSIFGQGAGGRGNEQFF | TGTGCCAGTAGTATATTCGGACAGGGGGCGGGAGGCCGGGGGAATGAGCAGTTCTTC
TRBJ2-2 | TRBV10-3 | few | NA | CAISESGTNTGELFF | TGTGCCATCAGTGAGTCGGGGACGAACACCGGGGAGCTGTTTTTT
TRBJ1-2 | TRBV30 | many | NA | CAWSTEKGLKVGYTF | TGTGCCTGGAGCACCGAAAAAGGGCTTAAAGTTGGCTACACCTTC
TRBJ2-5 | TRBV27 | few | TRBD2 | CASSLHGLAKYQETQYF | TGTGCCAGCAGTTTACACGGACTAGCGAAGTACCAAGAGACCCAGTACTTC
TRBJ2-3 | TRBV6-2/TRBV6-3 | many | TRBD2 | CASSYPGTSGRLQYF | TGTGCCAGCAGTTACCCCGGGACTAGCGGGAGGTTGCAGTATTTT
TRBJ2-3 | TRBV11-2 | many | TRBD2 | CASSRPGLAGDDTQYF | TGTGCCAGCAGCCGCCCGGGACTAGCGGGAGATGATACGCAGTATTTT
TRBJ2-3 | TRBV30 | NA | NA | CAWSVGSDTDTQYF | TGTGCCTGGAGTGTCGGGAGTGACACAGATACGCAGTATTTT
TRBJ2-7 | TRBV9 | few | NA | CASSVGGQTYEQYF | TGTGCCAGCAGCGTGGGAGGACAGACCTACGAGCAGTACTTC
TRBJ2-7 | TRBV7-9 | many | NA | CASSRTENEQYF | TGTGCCAGCAGCAGGACCGAGAACGAGCAGTACTTC
TRBJ2-7 | TRBV28 | many | NA | CASSVDRYEQYF | TGTGCCAGCAGTGTAGACAGATACGAGCAGTACTTC
TRBJ2-3 | TRBV20-1 | few | NA | CSGARRRGSDTQYF | TGCAGTGGCGCGAGGCGGAGAGGCTCAGATACGCAGTATTTT
TRBJ2-5 | TRBV7-9 | many | TRBD2 | CASSLLSSGIETQYF | TGTGCCAGCAGCTTATTGTCTAGCGGGATCGAGACCCAGTACTTC
TRBJ2-1 | TRBV4-3 | NA | NA | CASSQERQVKYSYNEQFF | TGCGCCAGCAGCCAAGAACGGCAGGTCAAGTACTCCTACAATGAGCAGTTCTTC
TRBJ2-1 | TRBV20-1 | many | NA | CSAKELVEQFF | TGCAGTGCTAAAGAACTGGTTGAGCAGTTCTTC
TRBJ1-5 | TRBV19 | few | NA | CASSGLINQAQHF | TGTGCCAGTAGCGGACTGATCAATCAGGCCCAGCATTTT
TRBJ2-5 | TRBV7-9 | NA | NA | CASSSSGLTEETQYF | TGTGCCAGCAGCTCCAGCGGTCTAACAGAAGAGACCCAGTACTTC
TRBJ2-1 | TRBV20-1 | NA | TRBD2 | CSGERESTSEQFF | TGCAGTGGGGAGCGGGAGTCGACGAGTGAGCAGTTCTTC
TRBJ2-1 | TRBV7-2 | many | TRBD2 | CASSLAAGRGLAGYEQFF | TGTGCCAGCAGCTTAGCGGCCGGGAGAGGACTAGCGGGATATGAGCAGTTCTTC
TRBJ2-1 | TRBV7-9 | few | TRBD2 | CASTKLIPVTSGRMDERFF | TGTGCCAGCACCAAGCTTATTCCCGTGACTAGCGGGAGGATGGATGAGCGGTTCTTC
TRBJ1-5 | TRBV6-1 | many | NA | CASSDPMAYSQPQHF | TGTGCCAGCAGTGACCCAATGGCCTACTCTCAGCCCCAGCATTTT
TRBJ2-3 | TRBV13 | few | TRBD1 | CASSLSGQGTQYF | TGTGCCAGCAGCTTGTCGGGACAGGGGACGCAGTATTTT
TRBJ2-7 | TRBV5-1 | many | NA | CASSLGGVLTYEQYF | TGCGCCAGCAGCTTGGGAGGGGTCCTCACCTACGAGCAGTACTTC
TRBJ2-7 | TRBV10-1 | few | NA | CASSRGKFYEQYF | TGCGCCAGCAGCCGCGGAAAGTTTTACGAGCAGTACTTC
TRBJ2-2 | TRBV4-1 | NA | TRBD2 | CASSSKTSGVNTGELFF | TGCGCCAGCAGCTCTAAGACTAGCGGGGTTAACACCGGGGAGCTGTTTTTT
TRBJ2-7 | TRBV30 | many | TRBD1 | CACRDRALEQYF | TGTGCCTGCCGGGACAGGGCCCTCGAGCAGTACTTC
TRBJ1-5 | TRBV27 | few | NA | CASSLSGWVDQPQHF | TGTGCCAGCAGTTTATCGGGGTGGGTGGATCAGCCCCAGCATTTT
TRBJ2-1 | TRBV5-1 | many | TRBD2 | CASSLLAGGPNEQFF | TGTGCCAGCAGCTTACTAGCGGGAGGCCCCAATGAGCAGTTCTTC
TRBJ1-1 | TRBV2 | many | NA | CASSQRRGGRNTEAFF | TGTGCCAGCAGCCAAAGGAGGGGGGGGAGGAACACTGAAGCTTTCTTT
TRBJ2-1 | TRBV7-9 | many | TRBD2 | CASSLAPGGNEQFF | TGTGCCAGCAGCTTAGCCCCGGGGGGGAATGAGCAGTTCTTC
TRBJ2-1 | TRBV20-1 | many | NA | CSASREVDEQFF | TGCAGTGCTAGTAGGGAGGTGGATGAGCAGTTCTTC
TRBJ2-7 | TRBV11-1 | NA | TRBD1 | CASSWGQGRSYEQYF | TGTGCCAGCAGCTGGGGACAGGGCCGCTCCTACGAGCAGTACTTC
TRBJ2-1 | TRBV19 | NA | NA | CASSLQSMENEQFF | TGTGCCAGTAGTCTCCAGTCGATGGAGAATGAGCAGTTCTTC
TRBJ1-1 | TRBV6-1 | many | NA | CASSYRNEDTEAFF | TGTGCCAGCAGTTATAGGAACGAGGACACTGAAGCTTTCTTT
TRBJ1-3 | TRBV3-1 | NA | NA | CASSTTSYSGNTIYF | TGTGCCAGCAGCACTACGTCCTACTCTGGAAACACCATATATTTT
TRBJ2-1 | TRBV7-2 | once | NA | CASSLPAGPYNEQFF | TGTGCCAGCAGCCTACCCGCGGGACCCTACAATGAGCAGTTCTTC
TRBJ1-5 | TRBV18 | few | NA | CASSPVEGHQPQHF | TGTGCCAGCTCACCAGTGGAGGGACATCAGCCCCAGCATTTT